This passage covers 5 T cell receptor beta chains from one sample sequenced in a study of T cell repertoires in cytomegalovirus infection. TCRdb analysed the reads with MiXCR anew, one entry per CDR3 protein. Here the sample spans around 530,000 distinct CDR3 sequences, more than 25% being singletons. Sequencing used PBMCs. The source of these receptors is a human donor in good health (CMV status not recorded). Some clones in this sample may be carry-over from other donors' samples.

The V gene is TRBV7-9, the J gene TRBJ2-1; D is unresolved. CDR1 and CDR2 (germline): SEHNR, FQNEAQ (reference sequence). CDR3 size: 14 residues. The V and J ends lost 7 bases and 0 bases respectively, with 10 bases between them. CDR3 amino acids: CASTLPVSYNEQFF. The CDR3 nucleotides are TGTGCCAGCACCCTACCAGTCTCCTACAATGAGCAGTTCTTC. Variable domain in full (rest from reference TRBV7-9 and TRBJ2-1): DTGVSQNPRHKITKRGQNVTFRCDPISEHNRLYWYRQTLGQGPEFLTYFQNEAQLEKSRLLSDRFSAERPKGSFSTLEIQRTEQGDSAMYLCASTLPVSYNEQFFGPGTRLTVL.

This clonotype was observed many times. This chain links TRBV7-2 with TRBJ2-7, with D perhaps given as TRBD1 or TRBD2 (5 bases each). This CDR3 has 16 amino acids. V dropped 5 bases and J dropped 2 bases, with 19 bases sitting between them. CDR1 SGHTA and CDR2 FQGNSA come from the germline V gene. The CDR3 DNA reads TGTGCCAGCAGCGTCCGTATCGAGGGGCCCACCTACGAGCAGTACTTC. It encodes CASSVRIEGPTYEQYF. Full variable domain (rest looked up from reference TRBV7-2 and TRBJ2-7): GAGVSQSPSNKVTEKGKDVELRCDPISGHTALYWYRQSLGQGLEFLIYFQGNSAPDKSGLPSDRFSAERTGGSVSTLTIQRTQQEDSAVYLCASSVRIEGPTYEQYFGPGTRLTVT.

This clonotype was counted between two and nine times. V usage is TRBV10-3 and J usage is TRBJ1-1; tentatively, D is TRBD1 (6 bases). The V gene's germline CDR1 is ENHRY and CDR2 SYGVKD. This CDR3 region has 18 residues. The V end lost 0 bases, the J end lost 0 bases, and 17 bases lay between the germline ends. CDR3 bases: TGTGCCATCAGTGAGTCGGGGGCAGGGGTCCTTATGAACACTGAAGCTTTCTTT. Encoded protein: CAISESGAGVLMNTEAFF.

This clonotype was observed a handful of times. This chain connects TRBV7-9 to TRBJ1-3; 9 bases fit TRBD1. The CDR3 totals 18 residues. V shed 5 bases and J 2 bases; nucleotides not matched to a gene: 13. CDR1 and CDR2 (germline): SEHNR, FQNEAQ (reference sequence). Written as DNA, the CDR3 is TGTGCCAGCAGCAACGCCCAAATCCGGGACAGGGCTGGAAACACCATATATTTT. Protein: CASSNAQIRDRAGNTIYF.

There are a few counts of this clonotype. The chain carries TRBV4-3 and TRBJ2-3, with TRBD2 matching 7 bases. Per the germline V gene, CDR1 is LGHNA and CDR2 is YSLEER. The CDR3 has 17 amino acids. Trimming cost V 0 bases and J 0 bases; bases outside gene matches: 6. In nucleotides, the CDR3 is TGCGCCAGCAGCCAAGATGGGACTACGACTAGCACAGATACGCAGTATTTT. It codes for CASSQDGTTTSTDTQYF.